The sequence of this T cell receptor (beta chain) was determined in a study of cytomegalovirus exposure and HLA in healthy donors. Among the 120 or so subjects of the validation cohort, separate from the approximately 660-subject first cohort, were the donors. The study's findings and limits: Cytomegalovirus-associated status was assigned to around 160 TCR beta chains.

The protocol was immunoSEQ multiplex PCR, while the TCRdb copy is restricted to in-frame clones and leaves out a portion. Here the sample spans about 110,000 clones, 88% being singletons. On this clone itself: What it binds is unknown.

The CDR3 runs 14 residues. V was pared by 5 bases and J by 2 bases, with 6 bases of the junction left unmatched. The germline V gene encodes CDR1 PRHDT and CDR2 FYEKMQ (reference sequence). Sequencing used PBMCs. This TCR came from a woman under 30 in good health and CMV-seropositive. The V gene is TRBV13, the J gene TRBJ2-7; TRBD2 aligns across 7 bases. The CDR3: CASSGGDGTYEQYF. The CDR3, as DNA: TGTGCCAGCAGCGGGGGGGACGGAACCTACGAGCAGTACTTC.